The rows below give T cell receptor beta chains drawn from one sample of a study of Graves' ophthalmopathy and Graves' hyperthyroidism. MiXCR, run by TCRdb on the multiplex PCR reads, gives a single entry per CDR3 protein. The data hold hundreds of thousands of distinct CDR3 sequences, with about 41% observed a single time. The sample consisted of peripheral blood. Receptors originate from an adult man with Graves' ophthalmopathy. The CDR3 runs from the conserved cysteine through the conserved F or W. The order of the fields is clone size, V gene, D gene, J gene, CDR3 protein, CDR3 DNA. D genes are given only for firm matches. Not all rows give a size; the values are once, few, many and, for expanded clones, a class.

clone size: many; V gene: TRBV7-7; D gene: .; J gene: TRBJ1-4; CDR3 protein: CASSLGRERNEKLFF; CDR3 DNA: TGTGCTAGCAGCTTAGGCAGGGAAAGGAATGAAAAACTGTTTTTT
clone size: few; V gene: TRBV10-3; D gene: .; J gene: TRBJ1-2; CDR3 protein: CASSPTINRDSYGYTF; CDR3 DNA: TGTGCCAGCAGTCCCACGATAAACAGGGATAGCTATGGCTACACCTTC
clone size: few; V gene: TRBV24-1; D gene: TRBD1; J gene: TRBJ2-2; CDR3 protein: CATSDSRDRGRGEQFF; CDR3 DNA: TGTGCCACCAGTGACTCTCGGGACAGGGGGCGCGGTGAGCAGTTTTTT
clone size: many; V gene: TRBV20-1; D gene: .; J gene: TRBJ2-7; CDR3 protein: CSARDNYEQYF; CDR3 DNA: TGCAGTGCTAGAGATAACTACGAGCAGTACTTC
clone size: .; V gene: TRBV12-5; D gene: .; J gene: TRBJ2-5; CDR3 protein: CASGLLGGETQYF; CDR3 DNA: TGTGCTAGTGGTTTGTTAGGGGGGGAGACCCAGTACTTC
clone size: many; V gene: TRBV5-1; D gene: .; J gene: TRBJ2-7; CDR3 protein: CASSGHYEQYF; CDR3 DNA: TGTGCCAGCAGTGGACACTACGAGCAGTACTTC
clone size: .; V gene: TRBV13; D gene: TRBD1; J gene: TRBJ2-7; CDR3 protein: CASRDRAGEQYF; CDR3 DNA: TGTGCCAGCAGGGACAGGGCTGGCGAGCAGTACTTC
clone size: .; V gene: TRBV11-2; D gene: .; J gene: TRBJ1-1; CDR3 protein: CASSLIEQWRTEAFF; CDR3 DNA: TGTGCCAGCAGCCTTATAGAACAGTGGAGGACTGAAGCTTTCTTT
clone size: .; V gene: TRBV25-1; D gene: .; J gene: TRBJ1-4; CDR3 protein: CASRSREEKLFF; CDR3 DNA: TGTGCCAGCAGGTCGAGGGAGGAAAAACTGTTTTTT
clone size: .; V gene: TRBV12-3/TRBV12-4; D gene: .; J gene: TRBJ2-7; CDR3 protein: CASSLVLRRQYF; CDR3 DNA: TGTGCCAGCAGTTTAGTACTCAGAAGGCAGTACTTC
clone size: many; V gene: TRBV6-5; D gene: .; J gene: TRBJ2-2; CDR3 protein: CASRFSGELFF; CDR3 DNA: TGTGCCAGCCGTTTTTCCGGGGAGCTGTTTTTT
clone size: .; V gene: TRBV29-1; D gene: .; J gene: TRBJ1-5; CDR3 protein: CSVPWDTNQPQHF; CDR3 DNA: TGCAGCGTTCCGTGGGACACGAATCAGCCCCAGCATTTT
clone size: many; V gene: TRBV7-2; D gene: .; J gene: TRBJ1-2; CDR3 protein: CASSLEIPAFYGYTF; CDR3 DNA: TGTGCCAGCAGCTTAGAGATCCCAGCTTTCTATGGCTACACCTTC
clone size: .; V gene: TRBV7-8; D gene: .; J gene: TRBJ1-5; CDR3 protein: CASSLGGQQPQHF; CDR3 DNA: TGTGCCAGCAGCTTAGGGGGCCAACAGCCCCAGCATTTT
clone size: .; V gene: TRBV10-3; D gene: .; J gene: TRBJ2-2; CDR3 protein: CAIREAGELFF; CDR3 DNA: TGTGCCATCAGAGAGGCCGGGGAGCTGTTTTTT
clone size: many; V gene: TRBV7-9; D gene: TRBD1; J gene: TRBJ2-7; CDR3 protein: CASSNRGKGDEQYF; CDR3 DNA: TGTGCCAGCAGCAACAGGGGAAAAGGCGACGAGCAGTACTTC
clone size: many; V gene: TRBV6-1; D gene: .; J gene: TRBJ2-5; CDR3 protein: CASSENSETQYF; CDR3 DNA: TGTGCCAGCAGTGAAAACTCGGAGACCCAGTACTTC
clone size: .; V gene: TRBV12-3/TRBV12-4; D gene: .; J gene: TRBJ1-1; CDR3 protein: CASRYRALERAFF; CDR3 DNA: TGTGCCAGCAGGTACCGGGCCCTCGAAAGGGCTTTCTTT
clone size: .; V gene: TRBV29-1; D gene: .; J gene: TRBJ2-7; CDR3 protein: CSVRTGRGEQYF; CDR3 DNA: TGCAGCGTACGAACAGGGAGGGGCGAGCAGTACTTC
clone size: few; V gene: TRBV7-9; D gene: .; J gene: TRBJ1-1; CDR3 protein: CASSQTKEVGTEAFF; CDR3 DNA: TGTGCCAGCAGCCAAACGAAGGAGGTCGGCACTGAAGCTTTCTTT
clone size: .; V gene: TRBV5-6; D gene: TRBD1; J gene: TRBJ2-7; CDR3 protein: CASSLARGPFYEQYF; CDR3 DNA: TGTGCCAGCAGCTTGGCCAGGGGGCCATTTTACGAGCAGTACTTC
clone size: many; V gene: TRBV20-1; D gene: .; J gene: TRBJ1-1; CDR3 protein: CSAREDSRNTEAFF; CDR3 DNA: TGCAGTGCTAGAGAAGACAGCAGGAACACTGAAGCTTTCTTT
clone size: .; V gene: TRBV19; D gene: .; J gene: TRBJ1-5; CDR3 protein: CASSIGGTSQPQHF; CDR3 DNA: TGTGCCAGTAGTATTGGGGGAACGAGTCAGCCCCAGCATTTT
clone size: few; V gene: TRBV7-2; D gene: TRBD1; J gene: TRBJ1-3; CDR3 protein: CASSSTGTGAGNTIYF; CDR3 DNA: TGTGCCAGCAGCTCTACCGGGACAGGGGCTGGAAACACCATATATTTT
clone size: few; V gene: TRBV29-1; D gene: .; J gene: TRBJ1-1; CDR3 protein: CSVERGRTEAFF; CDR3 DNA: TGCAGCGTTGAGAGGGGTCGGACTGAAGCTTTCTTT
clone size: few; V gene: TRBV11-2; D gene: .; J gene: TRBJ1-4; CDR3 protein: CASSLEARSPNTDNEKLFF; CDR3 DNA: TGTGCCAGCAGCTTAGAGGCTAGGAGCCCCAATACGGATAATGAAAAACTGTTTTTT
clone size: .; V gene: TRBV6-6; D gene: TRBD1; J gene: TRBJ1-6; CDR3 protein: CASRRTGQGPLHF; CDR3 DNA: TGTGCCAGCAGAAGGACAGGGCAAGGGCCCCTCCACTTT
clone size: .; V gene: TRBV10-3; D gene: .; J gene: TRBJ1-4; CDR3 protein: CAISDYGDNLFF; CDR3 DNA: TGTGCCATCAGTGACTACGGGGACAATCTGTTTTTT
clone size: few; V gene: TRBV2; D gene: .; J gene: TRBJ2-5; CDR3 protein: CASSEMLASQVTIQETQYF; CDR3 DNA: TGTGCCAGCAGTGAAATGCTAGCGTCCCAAGTCACTATTCAAGAGACCCAGTACTTC
clone size: .; V gene: TRBV4-2; D gene: TRBD2; J gene: TRBJ2-2; CDR3 protein: CASSQAQLAAGELFF; CDR3 DNA: TGTGCCAGCAGCCAGGCCCAACTAGCGGCCGGGGAGCTGTTTTTT
clone size: many; V gene: TRBV19; D gene: .; J gene: TRBJ1-5; CDR3 protein: CASSTGTGGYSNQPQHF; CDR3 DNA: TGTGCCAGTAGTACTGGGACGGGGGGGTATAGCAATCAGCCCCAGCATTTT
clone size: many; V gene: TRBV27; D gene: .; J gene: TRBJ1-5; CDR3 protein: CASSFVREGQPQHF; CDR3 DNA: TGTGCCAGCAGTTTCGTCAGGGAGGGTCAGCCCCAGCATTTT
clone size: many; V gene: TRBV19; D gene: .; J gene: TRBJ1-6; CDR3 protein: CASTPGWNSPLHF; CDR3 DNA: TGTGCCAGCACTCCCGGGTGGAATTCACCCCTCCACTTT
clone size: many; V gene: TRBV19; D gene: .; J gene: TRBJ2-2; CDR3 protein: CASNRAHGELFF; CDR3 DNA: TGTGCCAGTAACAGGGCCCACGGGGAGCTGTTTTTT
clone size: many; V gene: TRBV24-1; D gene: .; J gene: TRBJ2-5; CDR3 protein: CATSDDWGETQYF; CDR3 DNA: TGTGCCACCAGTGATGACTGGGGGGAGACCCAGTACTTC
clone size: many; V gene: TRBV7-2; D gene: .; J gene: TRBJ1-6; CDR3 protein: CASSLEAPSLYNSPLHF; CDR3 DNA: TGTGCCAGCAGCTTAGAGGCTCCGTCCCTTTATAATTCACCCCTCCACTTT
clone size: .; V gene: TRBV11-1; D gene: .; J gene: TRBJ1-1; CDR3 protein: CASSPQGEAFF; CDR3 DNA: TGTGCCAGCAGCCCACAGGGTGAAGCTTTCTTT
clone size: few; V gene: TRBV9; D gene: TRBD1; J gene: TRBJ1-2; CDR3 protein: CASSGDRGLFGGYTF; CDR3 DNA: TGTGCCAGCAGCGGGGACAGGGGGCTTTTTGGCGGCTACACCTTC
clone size: .; V gene: TRBV5-6; D gene: .; J gene: TRBJ2-2; CDR3 protein: CASSFVSGELFF; CDR3 DNA: TGTGCCAGCAGCTTCGTGTCCGGGGAGCTGTTTTTT
clone size: once; V gene: TRBV19; D gene: .; J gene: TRBJ2-6; CDR3 protein: CASSPSLGRDSGANVLTF; CDR3 DNA: TGTGCCAGTAGCCCGAGTTTAGGGCGGGACTCTGGGGCCAACGTCCTGACTTTC
clone size: few; V gene: TRBV2; D gene: TRBD2; J gene: TRBJ2-7; CDR3 protein: CASNFERGDSYEQYF; CDR3 DNA: TGTGCCAGCAACTTCGAGCGGGGGGACTCCTACGAGCAGTACTTC
clone size: .; V gene: TRBV20-1; D gene: TRBD1; J gene: TRBJ1-1; CDR3 protein: CSAEADREVPEAFF; CDR3 DNA: TGCAGTGCAGAAGCGGACAGGGAGGTCCCTGAAGCTTTCTTT
clone size: many; V gene: TRBV6-6; D gene: .; J gene: TRBJ1-4; CDR3 protein: CASSYSGQEEAKLFF; CDR3 DNA: TGTGCCAGCAGTTACTCGGGGCAGGAGGAGGCAAAACTGTTTTTT
clone size: .; V gene: TRBV25-1; D gene: .; J gene: TRBJ1-5; CDR3 protein: CASTGGDSNQPQHF; CDR3 DNA: TGTGCCAGCACTGGCGGGGACAGCAATCAGCCCCAGCATTTT
clone size: .; V gene: TRBV2; D gene: TRBD1; J gene: TRBJ1-1; CDR3 protein: CASSSRDRGVLF; CDR3 DNA: TGTGCCAGCAGTTCCCGGGACAGGGGAGTCCTCTTT
clone size: many; V gene: TRBV7-9; D gene: .; J gene: TRBJ1-3; CDR3 protein: CASSLRQFGSGNTIYF; CDR3 DNA: TGTGCCAGCAGTCTGAGACAGTTCGGCTCTGGAAACACCATATATTTT
clone size: .; V gene: TRBV2; D gene: .; J gene: TRBJ2-5; CDR3 protein: CASRYGPGQTQYF; CDR3 DNA: TGTGCCAGCCGGTACGGCCCTGGTCAGACCCAGTACTTC